These 32 T cell receptor beta chains were all obtained from the same sample, sequenced in a study of identical twins listed by TCRdb under 2016. Libraries were prepared through 5' RACE. Instrument used: Illumina HiSeq 2000. The public reads were quality trimmed at Q25 with fastp and then assembled into clones with MiXCR by TCRdb, keeping productive beta chains. Each entry merges the rows of one CDR3 protein and shows their most common DNA and genes. The sample yields around 250,000 distinct CDR3 sequences; about 7.3% were counted once. Under 4% of the sample is taken by the ten largest. These data are also associated with another study on yellow fever vaccine responses in identical twins.

Input material: memory (CD45RO+) T cells sorted from blood. This sample's cell subset or site label indicates: CD45RO+ enriched T cells. Source of these receptors: a woman under 30 in good health.

This clonotype was seen ten or more times. CDR3 DNA sequence: TGTGCCATCGGCGCGGGACAGGGGGCCGTTCTCTCAGATACGCAGTATTTT. It codes for CAIGAGQGAVLSDTQYF. The chain is built from TRBV10-3 and TRBJ2-3; 12 bases map to TRBD1. V was clipped by 8 bases and J by 4 bases; unmatched bases: 13. Germline V gene lookup returns CDR1 ENHRY and CDR2 SYGVKD. The CDR3 runs to 17 residues.

The rearrangement links TRBV20-1 to TRBJ1-3, with D perhaps TRBD1 (5 bases). Trimming shortened V by 0 bases and J by 3 bases, and 15 bases separated the two germline ends. The CDR3 spans 16 residues. Germline V gene lookup returns CDR1 DFQATT and CDR2 SNEGSKA (reference sequence). CDR3 amino acids: CSARDAEGSLGNTIYF. DNA for the CDR3: TGCAGTGCTAGAGATGCGGAGGGGAGTCTTGGAAACACCATATATTTT.

This clonotype was counted ten times or more. This chain links TRBV5-6 with TRBJ2-3; 8 bases line up with TRBD1. The CDR3 totals 15 residues. Germline V gene lookup returns CDR1 SGHDT and CDR2 YYEEEE. V lost 4 bases and J lost 2; bases outside the gene matches: 6. The CDR3 loop reads CASSGDRGLTDTQYF. The CDR3 nucleotides read TGTGCCAGCAGCGGTGACAGGGGCCTCACAGATACGCAGTATTTT.

In this sample, this clonotype turned up many times. This chain uses TRBV5-1 with TRBJ2-1; D is undetermined. The germline gives CDR1 SGHRS, CDR2 YFSETQ. Trimming cost V 1 base and J 7 bases, with 3 bases left between them. The CDR3 spans 11 residues. CDR3 sequence: CASSLSNEQFF. The CDR3 DNA is TGCGCCAGCAGCTTGAGTAATGAGCAGTTCTTC. The complete variable domain, with remaining parts taken from reference TRBV5-1 and TRBJ2-1, reads KAGVTQTPRYLIKTRGQQVTLSCSPISGHRSVSWYQQTPGQGLQFLFEYFSETQRNKGNFPGRFSGRQFSNSRSEMNVSTLELGDSALYLCASSLSNEQFFGPGTRLTVL.

This clonotype was seen repeatedly, ten times or more. The chain combines TRBV9 with TRBJ2-1; no definite D call. Trimming removed 0 bases from V and 5 bases from J, with 6 bases in between. This CDR3 spans 13 amino acids. CDR1 SGDLS and CDR2 YYNGEE come from the germline V gene. DNA for the CDR3: TGTGCCAGCAGCGTAGTCGCGAACAATGAGCAGTTCTTC. It codes for CASSVVANNEQFF.

This clonotype was counted many times. The genes are TRBV18 and TRBJ2-3; 9 bases line up with TRBD2. The germline V gene encodes CDR1 KGHSH and CDR2 LQKENI. The trim removed 0 bases at V and 7 bases at J, leaving 5 bases unmatched. The CDR3 totals 15 residues. The CDR3 here is CASSPPAGGRHTQYF. CDR3 coding DNA: TGTGCCAGCTCACCACCGGCGGGGGGGCGGCATACGCAGTATTTT.

The chain has TRBV24-1 and TRBJ1-2, with 7 positions matching TRBD1. The CDR3 has 13 residues. The V gene end was trimmed by 6 bases and the J gene end by 4 bases; junction bases not matched to a gene: 4. Germline V gene data show CDR1 as KGHDR and CDR2 as SFDVKD. The CDR3 region is CATSPGTAYGYTF. CDR3 in DNA: TGTGCCACCAGTCCAGGGACAGCCTATGGCTACACCTTC.

In this sample, this clonotype turned up a few times. This rearrangement joins TRBV3-1 to TRBJ1-1; 7 bases match TRBD1. In germline, CDR1 is LGHDT, CDR2 YNNKEL (reference sequence). CDR3 length equals 14 residues. Trimming at V came to 4 bases and at J to 3 bases, leaving 5 bases not matched to a gene. This CDR3 is CASSPGGWYTEAFF. For the CDR3, the DNA is TGTGCCAGCAGCCCAGGGGGTTGGTACACTGAAGCTTTCTTT.

There are a few counts of this clonotype. V usage is TRBV7-3 and J usage is TRBJ2-3; 13 nucleotides match TRBD2. From germline, CDR1 is SGHTA and CDR2 FQGTGA. The CDR3 loop spans 17 amino acids. V dropped 5 bases and J dropped 2; count of bases not matched to a gene: 7. CDR3 nucleotide sequence: TGTGCCAGCAGCCCCGGACTAGCGGGAGTTAACACAGATACGCAGTATTTT. Translated, it gives CASSPGLAGVNTDTQYF.

The chain joins TRBV4-1 to TRBJ1-4; perhaps TRBD1 as D (6 bases). CDR1 and CDR2 (germline): MGHRA, YSYEKL. The CDR3 is made up of 15 amino acids. V gave up 3 bases and J gave up 11 bases, with 19 bases separating them. CDR3 region: CASSQGDIRGGKLFF. The CDR3 nucleotides read TGCGCCAGCAGCCAGGGGGACATCCGAGGGGGGAAACTGTTTTTT.

The chain is built from TRBV20-1 and TRBJ1-1; D is perhaps TRBD1 (5 bases). CDR1 is DFQATT and CDR2 is SNEGSKA in the germline V gene (reference sequence). The CDR3 is made up of 13 amino acids. Trimming shortened V by 6 bases and J by 7 bases, and 18 bases separated the two germline ends. CDR3 nucleotides: TGCAGTGCCCCAGGGCAAGGGTCGGATGAAGCTTTCTTT. The encoded protein is CSAPGQGSDEAFF.

The chain recombines TRBV2 with TRBJ2-6, with TRBD1 matching 11 bases. Germline V gene data show CDR1 as SNHLY and CDR2 as FYNNEI. V lost 7 bases, J lost 2 bases, and 7 bases stayed unmatched. CDR3 size: 17 residues. Here the CDR3 DNA reads TGTGCCAGCATTCCAGGACAGGGGGCGGCTGGGGCCAACGTCCTGACTTTC. This gives the protein CASIPGQGAAGANVLTF.

The chain carries TRBV29-1 and TRBJ1-2; D is uncertain. The CDR3 extends over 14 amino acids. From germline, CDR1 is SQVTM and CDR2 ANQGSEA. Trimming pared 1 base from V and 1 base from J, leaving 10 bases between. CDR3 region: CSVEARAVNYGYTF. In nucleotides, the CDR3 is TGCAGCGTTGAAGCGCGGGCAGTTAACTATGGCTACACCTTC.

This clonotype was observed many times. CDR3 loop: CASSRVLQGRNEQFF. In DNA, the CDR3 is TGCGCCAGCAGCCGGGTGTTGCAGGGGCGAAATGAGCAGTTCTTC. This chain uses TRBV4-1 with TRBJ2-1, with D perhaps TRBD1 (6 bases). The CDR3 consists of 15 residues. Trimming shortened V by 4 bases and J by 7 bases, and 17 bases separated the two germline ends. CDR1 and CDR2 from the germline V gene are MGHRA and YSYEKL.

This clonotype was seen many times. V is TRBV12-3 or TRBV12-4 and J is TRBJ2-7; D gene unclear. Deletions cut 7 bases from V and 0 bases from J, with 13 bases between. The CDR3 spans 14 residues. CDR3 nucleotides: TGTGCCAGCACCTTAATGGCCGGCTCCTACGAGCAGTACTTC. It encodes CASTLMAGSYEQYF.

This clonotype was found many times. The chain has TRBV5-1 and TRBJ1-1, with D possibly being TRBD1 (6 bases). V shed 6 bases and J shed 4 bases, with 19 bases lying between them. This CDR3 region has 15 residues. Germline loops: CDR1 SGHRS, CDR2 YFSETQ. For the CDR3, the DNA is TGCGCCAGCATGTTTAGACAGGCGGGGATCACTGAAGCTTTCTTT. Its protein is CASMFRQAGITEAFF.

In this sample, this clonotype turned up many times. The J gene is TRBJ2-3, the V gene TRBV20-1; no clear D. The germline CDR1 and CDR2 sequences are DFQATT and SNEGSKA (reference sequence). V lost 4 bases and J 4 bases, leaving 9 bases between the germline ends. The CDR3 runs 12 residues. The CDR3 loop reads CSAKDDADTQYF. Here the CDR3 DNA reads TGCAGTGCTAAGGATGACGCAGATACGCAGTATTTT.

The chain is built from TRBV4-2 and TRBJ2-2, with D possibly matching TRBD2 (6 bases). The ends were cut back, 1 base at V and 3 bases at J, with 6 bases in the middle. Germline V gene data show CDR1 as LGHNA and CDR2 as YNFKEQ. This CDR3 comprises 14 residues. The CDR3 loop reads CASSQGGDTGELFF. In nucleotides, the CDR3 is TGTGCCAGCAGCCAAGGGGGGGACACCGGGGAGCTGTTTTTT.

This clonotype was counted at least ten times. J is TRBJ2-1 and V is TRBV28, with TRBD2 matching 10 bases. The CDR3 has 14 amino acids. Germline V gene sequence: CDR1 MDHEN, CDR2 SYDVKM. V dropped 6 bases and J dropped 12; count of bases not matched to a gene: 11. The CDR3 sequence: CASSSSGRVLWQFF. For the CDR3, the DNA is TGTGCCAGCAGCTCCAGCGGGAGGGTCTTATGGCAGTTCTTC. The full variable domain, rest sourced from reference TRBV28 and TRBJ2-1, is DVKVTQSSRYLVKRTGEKVFLECVQDMDHENMFWYRQDPGLGLRLIYFSYDVKMKEKGDIPEGYSVSREKKERFSLILESASTNQTSMYLCASSSSGRVLWQFFGPGTRLTVL.

This chain joins TRBV3-1 and TRBJ1-2; D uncertain. The germline gives CDR1 LGHDT, CDR2 YNNKEL (reference sequence). Between the trimmed V and J ends, which lost 1 base and 9 bases, there was a span of 12 bases. The CDR3 covers 13 residues. This CDR3 is CASSQGQGKSYTF. The CDR3 DNA is TGTGCCAGCAGCCAAGGGCAAGGGAAGAGCTACACCTTC.

This clonotype was counted between two and nine times. The chain links TRBV20-1 to TRBJ2-1, with 10 nucleotides matching TRBD2. V lost 8 bases and J lost 7; bases outside the gene matches: 11. Per germline, CDR1 DFQATT and CDR2 SNEGSKA (reference sequence). The CDR3 runs to 14 residues. The CDR3 nucleotides read TGCAGTCTTAGTCGAAGTAGCGGGAGGAATGAGCAGTTCTTC. It codes for CSLSRSSGRNEQFF.

This clonotype was seen a few times. The V call is TRBV5-1, the J call TRBJ2-7, with 7 positions matching TRBD1. The CDR3 has 14 amino acids. Germline loops: CDR1 SGHRS, CDR2 YFSETQ. After removal of 4 bases from V and 2 bases from J, the junction contained 6 bases not matched to a gene. As DNA, the CDR3 is TGCGCCAGCAGCCGAACCGGGACAGCCTACGAGCAGTACTTC. Residues: CASSRTGTAYEQYF.

This clonotype was recorded at least ten times. The chain combines TRBV12-3 or TRBV12-4 with TRBJ2-3; perhaps TRBD2 as D (5 bases). V lost 5 bases and J 5 bases, leaving 14 bases between the germline ends. CDR3 length: 14 residues. This CDR3 reads CASSRSEEGDTQYF. CDR3 nucleotides: TGTGCCAGCAGTCGTAGTGAAGAGGGAGATACGCAGTATTTT.

This clonotype was seen at least ten times. The genes are TRBV27 and TRBJ1-3, with no clear D. The CDR3 covers 16 residues. V was shortened by 0 bases and J by 0 bases, with 9 bases between the two germline ends. Germline V CDR1 and CDR2: MNHEY, SMNVEV (reference sequence). The CDR3 DNA sequence: TGTGCCAGCAGTTTATCAGGCGTACTCTCTGGAAACACCATATATTTT. Its translation is CASSLSGVLSGNTIYF.

The chain is built from TRBV5-8 and TRBJ1-6, with 7 bases that match TRBD1. The CDR3 runs 15 residues. The germline V gene has CDR1 SGHTS and CDR2 YDEGEE. With 4 bases clipped from V and 7 bases from J, the junction kept 8 bases outside the gene matches. The CDR3 DNA follows: TGTGCCAGCAGCGTGCCTCAGGGGGGCAATTCACCCCTCCACTTT. It specifies CASSVPQGGNSPLHF.

This clonotype was seen at least ten times. The chain carries TRBV20-1 and TRBJ2-5; no firm D call. Germline V gives CDR1 DFQATT, CDR2 SNEGSKA (reference sequence). The germline V and J ends were trimmed by 0 bases and 4 bases, with 6 bases remaining between them. The CDR3 totals 12 residues. As DNA, the CDR3 is TGCAGTGCTAGAGATCTGGCAGAGACCCAGTACTTC. This gives the protein CSARDLAETQYF.

This clonotype has ten or more counts. This rearrangement joins TRBV20-1 to TRBJ2-7; perhaps TRBD1 as D (5 bases). The CDR3 totals 11 residues. Germline V lookup: CDR1 DFQATT, CDR2 SNEGSKA (reference sequence). Trimming took off 2 bases at V and 3 bases at J, with 5 bases between the two ends. DNA for the CDR3: TGCAGTGCTAGACAGGGCTACGAGCAGTACTTC. Its translation is CSARQGYEQYF.

The rearrangement links TRBV5-6 to TRBJ2-1, with 8 bases fitting TRBD1. The germline V gene has CDR1 SGHDT and CDR2 YYEEEE. This CDR3 region has 14 residues. After removal of 3 bases from V and 6 bases from J, the junction contained 5 bases not matched to a gene. CDR3 nucleotides: TGTGCCAGCAGCTCCGGACAGGGCGTCAATGAGCAGTTCTTC. It specifies CASSSGQGVNEQFF.

V gene TRBV25-1 combines with J gene TRBJ2-1; 7 nucleotides line up with TRBD1. The CDR3 contains 16 residues. Germline loops: CDR1 MGHDK, CDR2 SYGVNS. V gave up 1 base and J gave up 9 bases; unmatched junction bases: 12. CDR3 in amino acids: CASSESGRGPRSEQFF. The CDR3 DNA follows: TGTGCCAGCAGTGAATCGGGTAGGGGGCCCCGGAGTGAGCAGTTCTTC.

In the case of this clonotype: The germline gene is not matched at one end of the junction; a read error may be the cause. This sequence joins TRBV15 and TRBJ2-3, with unresolved D. The germline gives CDR1 LNHNV, CDR2 YYDKDF (reference sequence). The CDR3 runs to 18 residues. The CDR3 loop reads CATSRDPGVGFGVDMQYF. The CDR3 bases are TGTGCCACCAGCAGAGATCCTGGGGTGGGCTTCGGCGTGGATATGCAGTATTTT.

In its sample, this clonotype was seen a few times. The chain combines TRBV6-1 with TRBJ2-5, with D possibly being TRBD1 (5 bases). The CDR3 contains 18 residues. From germline, CDR1 is MNHNS and CDR2 SASEGT. Trimming shortened V by 5 bases and J by 0 bases, and 22 bases separated the two germline ends. CDR3 loop: CASSPSSPRPRDQETQYF. The CDR3 bases are TGTGCCAGCAGTCCGTCCAGCCCACGCCCCAGGGACCAAGAGACCCAGTACTTC.

V usage is TRBV20-1 and J usage is TRBJ2-7; 9 nucleotides match TRBD2. The CDR3 runs to 13 residues. The V gene end was trimmed by 6 bases and the J gene end by 2 bases; junction bases not matched to a gene: 5. The germline V gene encodes CDR1 DFQATT and CDR2 SNEGSKA (reference sequence). Here the CDR3 reads CSAEGLAPYEQYF. The CDR3 nucleotides read TGCAGTGCAGAGGGACTAGCCCCCTACGAGCAGTACTTC.